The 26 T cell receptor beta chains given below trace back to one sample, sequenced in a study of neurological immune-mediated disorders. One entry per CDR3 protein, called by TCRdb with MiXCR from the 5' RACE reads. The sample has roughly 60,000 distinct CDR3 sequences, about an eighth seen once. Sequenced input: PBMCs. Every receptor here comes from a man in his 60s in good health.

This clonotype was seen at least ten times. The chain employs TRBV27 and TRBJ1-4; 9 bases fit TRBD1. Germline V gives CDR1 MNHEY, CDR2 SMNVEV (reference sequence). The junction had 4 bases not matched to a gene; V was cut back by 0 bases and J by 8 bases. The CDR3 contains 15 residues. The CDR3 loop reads CASSLSTGGGEKLFF. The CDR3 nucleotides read TGTGCCAGCAGTTTATCGACAGGGGGGGGGGAAAAACTGTTTTTT. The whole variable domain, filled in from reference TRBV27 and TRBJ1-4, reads EAQVTQNPRYLITVTGKKLTVTCSQNMNHEYMSWYRQDPGLGLRQIYYSMNVEVTDKGDVPEGYKVSRKEKRNFPLILESPSPNQTSLYFCASSLSTGGGEKLFFGSGTQLSVL.

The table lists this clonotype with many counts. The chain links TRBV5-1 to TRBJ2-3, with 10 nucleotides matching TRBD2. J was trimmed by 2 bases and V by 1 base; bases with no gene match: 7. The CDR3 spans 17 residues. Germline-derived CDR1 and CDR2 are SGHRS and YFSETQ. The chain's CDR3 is CASSLYSGGLNTDTQYF. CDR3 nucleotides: TGCGCCAGCAGCTTGTATAGCGGGGGGCTAAACACAGATACGCAGTATTTT.

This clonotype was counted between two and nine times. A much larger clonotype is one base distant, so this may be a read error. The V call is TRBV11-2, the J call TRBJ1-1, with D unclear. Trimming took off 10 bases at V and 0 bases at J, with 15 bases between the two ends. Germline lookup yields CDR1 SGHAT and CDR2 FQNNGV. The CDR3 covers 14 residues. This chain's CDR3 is CANTRIGLNTEAFF. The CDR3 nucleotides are TGTGCCAACACTCGCATAGGGCTGAACACTGAAGCTTTCTTT.

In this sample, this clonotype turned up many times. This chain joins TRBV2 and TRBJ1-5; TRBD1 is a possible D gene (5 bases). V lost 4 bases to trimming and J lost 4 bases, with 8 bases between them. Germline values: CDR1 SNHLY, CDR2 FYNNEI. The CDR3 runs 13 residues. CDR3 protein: CASSGGVNQPQHF. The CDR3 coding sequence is TGTGCCAGCAGTGGAGGGGTTAATCAGCCCCAGCATTTT.

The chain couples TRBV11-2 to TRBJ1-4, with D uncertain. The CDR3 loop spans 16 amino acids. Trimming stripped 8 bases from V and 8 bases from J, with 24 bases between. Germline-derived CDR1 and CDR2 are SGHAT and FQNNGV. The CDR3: CASSGRTNVIGEKLFF. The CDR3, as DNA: TGTGCCAGCTCAGGACGGACCAATGTGATTGGAGAAAAACTGTTTTTT.

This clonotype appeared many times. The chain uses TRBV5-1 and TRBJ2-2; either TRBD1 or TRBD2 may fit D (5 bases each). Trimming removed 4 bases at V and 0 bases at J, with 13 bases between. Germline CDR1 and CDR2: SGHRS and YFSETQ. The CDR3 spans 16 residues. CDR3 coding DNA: TGCGCCAGCAGCCCGGGACGTATTACGAACACCGGGGAGCTGTTTTTT. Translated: CASSPGRITNTGELFF.

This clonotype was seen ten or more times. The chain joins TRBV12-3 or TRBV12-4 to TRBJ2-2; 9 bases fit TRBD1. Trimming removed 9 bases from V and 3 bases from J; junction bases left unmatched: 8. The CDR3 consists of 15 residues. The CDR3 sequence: CASQQGARDTGELFF. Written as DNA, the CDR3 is TGTGCCAGTCAACAGGGGGCGCGGGACACCGGGGAGCTGTTTTTT.

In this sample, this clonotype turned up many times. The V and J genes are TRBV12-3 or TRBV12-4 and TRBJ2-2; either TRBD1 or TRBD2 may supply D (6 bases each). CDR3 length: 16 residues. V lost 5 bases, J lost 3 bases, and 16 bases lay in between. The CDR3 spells CASSPGASLDTGELFF. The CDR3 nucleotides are TGTGCCAGCAGTCCGGGGGCTAGCCTCGACACCGGGGAGCTGTTTTTT.

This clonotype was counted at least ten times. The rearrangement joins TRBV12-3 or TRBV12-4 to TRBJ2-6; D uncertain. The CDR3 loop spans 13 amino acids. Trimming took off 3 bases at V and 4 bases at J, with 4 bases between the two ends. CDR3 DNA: TGTGCCAGCAGTTTTATCGGGGCCAACGTCCTGACTTTC. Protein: CASSFIGANVLTF.

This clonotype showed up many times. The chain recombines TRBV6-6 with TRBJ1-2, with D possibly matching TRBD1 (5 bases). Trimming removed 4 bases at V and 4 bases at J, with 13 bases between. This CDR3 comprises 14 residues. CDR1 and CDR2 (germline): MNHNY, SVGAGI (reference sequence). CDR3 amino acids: CASSFPQGVYGYTF. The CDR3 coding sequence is TGTGCCAGCAGTTTCCCGCAGGGTGTCTATGGCTACACCTTC.

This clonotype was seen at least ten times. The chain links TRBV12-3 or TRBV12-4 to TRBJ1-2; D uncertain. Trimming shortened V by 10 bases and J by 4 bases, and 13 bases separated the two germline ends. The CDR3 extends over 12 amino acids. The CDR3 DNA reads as TGTGCCACCGGCCTGTTAGGCTATGGCTACACCTTC. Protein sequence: CATGLLGYGYTF.

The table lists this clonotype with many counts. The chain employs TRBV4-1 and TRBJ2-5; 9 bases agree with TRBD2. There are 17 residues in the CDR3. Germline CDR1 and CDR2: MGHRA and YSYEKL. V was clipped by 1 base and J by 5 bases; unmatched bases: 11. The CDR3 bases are TGCGCCAGCAGCCAAGGGGTGGTTAGCGGGGGCTCGGAGACCCAGTACTTC. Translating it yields CASSQGVVSGGSETQYF.

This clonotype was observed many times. The chain's CDR3 is CASSRDRSSEKLFF. The DNA of the CDR3 is TGTGCCAGCAGTCGGGACAGGTCCAGCGAAAAACTGTTTTTT. The chain employs TRBV12-3 or TRBV12-4 and TRBJ1-4; 8 bases fit TRBD1. V lost 5 bases to trimming and J lost 8 bases; unmatched junction nucleotides: 7. This CDR3 comprises 14 residues.

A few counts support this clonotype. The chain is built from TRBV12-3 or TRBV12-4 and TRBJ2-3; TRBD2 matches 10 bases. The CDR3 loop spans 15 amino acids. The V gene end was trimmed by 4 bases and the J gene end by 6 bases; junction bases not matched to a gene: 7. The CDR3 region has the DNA TGTGCCAGCAGTTCTCAGCGGGGGGGAGGGGATACGCAGTATTTT. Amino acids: CASSSQRGGGDTQYF.

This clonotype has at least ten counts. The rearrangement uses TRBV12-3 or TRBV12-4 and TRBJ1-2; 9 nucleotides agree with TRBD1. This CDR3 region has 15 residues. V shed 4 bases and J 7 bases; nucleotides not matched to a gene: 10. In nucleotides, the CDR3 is TGTGCCAGCAGTTGGGGGACAGGGCCTCCTTCTGGCTACACCTTC. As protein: CASSWGTGPPSGYTF.

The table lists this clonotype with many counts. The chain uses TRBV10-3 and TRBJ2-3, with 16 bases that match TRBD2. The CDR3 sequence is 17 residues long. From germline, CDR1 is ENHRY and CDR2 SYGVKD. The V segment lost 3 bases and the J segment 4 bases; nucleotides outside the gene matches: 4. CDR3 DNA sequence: TGTGCCATCAGTGATGGGACTAGCGGGGGGGCGGCAGATACGCAGTATTTT. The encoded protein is CAISDGTSGGAADTQYF.

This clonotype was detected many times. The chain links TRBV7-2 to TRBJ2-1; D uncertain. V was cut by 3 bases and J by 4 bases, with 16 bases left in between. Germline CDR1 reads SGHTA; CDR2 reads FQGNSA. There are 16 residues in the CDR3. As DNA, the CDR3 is TGTGCCAGCAGCTTTACCTCGCGCGAGGTATACAATGAGCAGTTCTTC. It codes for CASSFTSREVYNEQFF.

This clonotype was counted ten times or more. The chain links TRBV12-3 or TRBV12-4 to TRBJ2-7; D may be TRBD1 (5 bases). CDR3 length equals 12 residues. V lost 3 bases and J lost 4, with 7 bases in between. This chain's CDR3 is CASSFDSYEQYF. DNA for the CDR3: TGTGCCAGCAGTTTTGACAGTTACGAGCAGTACTTC.

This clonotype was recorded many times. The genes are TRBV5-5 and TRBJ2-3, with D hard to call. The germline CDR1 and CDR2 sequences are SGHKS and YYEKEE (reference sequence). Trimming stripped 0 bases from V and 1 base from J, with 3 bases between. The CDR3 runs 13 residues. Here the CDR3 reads CASSLAGTDTQYF. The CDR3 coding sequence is TGTGCCAGCAGCTTGGCGGGCACAGATACGCAGTATTTT.

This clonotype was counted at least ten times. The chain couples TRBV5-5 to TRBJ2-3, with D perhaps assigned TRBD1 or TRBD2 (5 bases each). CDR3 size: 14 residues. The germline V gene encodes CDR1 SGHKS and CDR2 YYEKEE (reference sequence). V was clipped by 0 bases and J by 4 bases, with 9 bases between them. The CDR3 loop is CASSLVGVADTQYF. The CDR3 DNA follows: TGTGCCAGCAGCTTGGTGGGGGTCGCAGATACGCAGTATTTT.

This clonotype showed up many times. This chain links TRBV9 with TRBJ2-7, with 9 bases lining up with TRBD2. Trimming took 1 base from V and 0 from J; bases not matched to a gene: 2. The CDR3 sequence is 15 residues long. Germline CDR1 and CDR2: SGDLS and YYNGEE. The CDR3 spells CASSVTSGPSYEQYF. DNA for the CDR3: TGTGCCAGCAGCGTAACTAGCGGGCCCTCCTACGAGCAGTACTTC.

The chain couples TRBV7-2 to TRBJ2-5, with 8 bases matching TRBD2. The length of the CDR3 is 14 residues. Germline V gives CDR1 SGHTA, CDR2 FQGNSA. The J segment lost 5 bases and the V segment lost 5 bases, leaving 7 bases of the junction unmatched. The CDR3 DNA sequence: TGTGCCAGCAGCCCTTTCGGCGGGGGGGAGACCCAGTACTTC. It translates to CASSPFGGGETQYF.

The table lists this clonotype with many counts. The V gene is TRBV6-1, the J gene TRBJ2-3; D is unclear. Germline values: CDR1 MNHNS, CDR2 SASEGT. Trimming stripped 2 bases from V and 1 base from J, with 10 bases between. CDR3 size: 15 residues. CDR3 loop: CASSENRLRTDTQYF. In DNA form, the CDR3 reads TGTGCCAGCAGTGAAAACCGACTTCGCACAGATACGCAGTATTTT.

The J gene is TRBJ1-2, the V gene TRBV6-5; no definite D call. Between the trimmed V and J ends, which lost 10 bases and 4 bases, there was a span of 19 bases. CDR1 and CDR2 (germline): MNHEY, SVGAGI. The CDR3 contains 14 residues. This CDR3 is CATHDTASPYGYTF. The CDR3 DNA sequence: TGTGCCACCCATGACACCGCCTCCCCCTATGGCTACACCTTC.

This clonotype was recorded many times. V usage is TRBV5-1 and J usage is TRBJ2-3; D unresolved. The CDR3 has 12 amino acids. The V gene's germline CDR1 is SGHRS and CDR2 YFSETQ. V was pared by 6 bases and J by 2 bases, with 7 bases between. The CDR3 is CASKETTDTQYF. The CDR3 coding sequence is TGCGCCAGCAAGGAAACCACAGATACGCAGTATTTT.

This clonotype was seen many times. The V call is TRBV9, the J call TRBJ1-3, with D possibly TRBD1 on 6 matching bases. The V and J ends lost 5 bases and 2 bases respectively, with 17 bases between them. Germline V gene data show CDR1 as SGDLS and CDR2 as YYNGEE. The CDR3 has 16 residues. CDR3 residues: CASSPGADSPGNTIYF. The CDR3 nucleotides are TGTGCCAGCAGTCCGGGGGCGGATTCCCCTGGAAACACCATATATTTT.